This T cell receptor beta chain was profiled in a study of T cells in Graves' hyperthyroidism and ophthalmopathy. The study's findings and limits: Most clonotypes that expanded in the thyroid above 0.001 also showed up in blood.

The CDR3 is 15 amino acids. Trimming cost V 4 bases and J 0 bases, with 12 bases left between them. Absence of ophthalmopathy progression within 18 months defined stable Graves' hyperthyroidism. Reasons for excluding patients were uncontrolled infection, other autoimmune disease, pregnancy or lactation. Clinical symptoms, serum thyroxine, TRAb, thyroid ultrasound and orbital computed tomography established diagnosis. This clonotype was counted many times. As yet, its antigen is unknown. From RNA transcripts, TCR beta CDR3 regions were amplified. TCR CDR3 regions were first amplified by RT-PCR with HTBI primers. MiXCR was run by TCRdb on the multiplex PCR reads, yielding one entry per CDR3 protein. The table lists 250,000 to 350,000 distinct CDR3 sequences, roughly 17% of them singletons.

This clonotype was obtained from a man younger than 40 with Graves' hyperthyroidism. V gene TRBV12-3 or TRBV12-4 combines with J gene TRBJ1-1; TRBD1 might be the D (6 bases). The sequenced sample consisted of blood. Here the CDR3 reads CASSSGVPMNTEAFF. The CDR3 DNA is TGTGCCAGCAGTTCAGGGGTCCCCATGAACACTGAAGCTTTCTTT.